One sample yielded the 20 T cell receptor beta chains listed below, sequenced in a study of blood T cell repertoires in COVID-19. Assay: immunoSEQ multiplex PCR; the TCRdb copy retains only in-frame clones and omits some. The sample lists 200,000 or so clones, around four fifths occurring once. The sample consisted of PBMCs or T cells enriched from blood (not recorded which). The receptors were sampled from a woman aged 45-65 years who had been exposed to COVID-19.

About this clone: At one end the junction does not follow the germline gene, possibly because of a read error. The chain is built from TRBV12-3 or TRBV12-4 and TRBJ2-1; weak D call: TRBD2 (5 bases). The CDR3 extends over 13 amino acids. The CDR3 coding sequence is TGTGCTAGCAGTTTGAAGAGGGAAAGTGAGCAGTTCTTC. Protein sequence: CASSLKRESEQFF.

The chain is built from TRBV6-1 and TRBJ1-6; 9 bases map to TRBD1. V gave up 0 bases and J gave up 1 base; unmatched junction bases: 13. The CDR3 has 21 amino acids. The germline gives CDR1 MNHNS, CDR2 SASEGT. Here the CDR3 reads CASSEAREDRGSRSYNSPLHF. The CDR3 bases are TGTGCCAGCAGTGAAGCGCGAGAGGACAGGGGATCTAGGTCCTATAATTCACCCCTCCACTTT.

The V call is TRBV6-5, the J call TRBJ1-2, with D perhaps matching TRBD1 (5 bases). V was trimmed by 0 bases and J by 7 bases, leaving 18 bases between them. The CDR3 extends over 16 amino acids. CDR1 is MNHEY, CDR2 SVGAGI, per germline. The CDR3 loop reads CASSYSRGNGKPGYTF. Written as DNA, the CDR3 is TGTGCCAGCAGTTACTCGCGGGGGAATGGGAAACCTGGCTACACCTTC.

The chain combines TRBV15 with TRBJ1-4, with D unclear. V was trimmed by 1 base and J by 5 bases, leaving 5 bases between them. The CDR3 has 13 residues. The germline gives CDR1 LNHNV, CDR2 YYDKDF (reference sequence). The CDR3 sequence: CATSRGANEKLFF. The CDR3 nucleotides are TGTGCCACCAGCAGAGGGGCCAATGAAAAACTGTTTTTT.

V is TRBV6-6 and J is TRBJ2-5; D may be TRBD2 (6 bases). The ends were cut back, 0 bases at V and 3 bases at J, with 8 bases in the middle. The germline V gene has CDR1 MNHNY and CDR2 SVGAGI (reference sequence). The CDR3 is 14 amino acids. In nucleotides, the CDR3 is TGTGCCAGCAGTTACTCAGGACTAAAAGAGACCCAGTACTTC. The encoded protein is CASSYSGLKETQYF.

The J gene is TRBJ2-7, the V gene TRBV5-4, with D possibly being TRBD1 (6 bases). Trimming took off 3 bases at V and 2 bases at J, with 12 bases between the two ends. The CDR3 contains 14 residues. The germline CDR1 and CDR2 sequences are SGHNT and YYREEE (reference sequence). CDR3 region: CASSSDRNTYEQYF. CDR3 bases: TGTGCCAGCAGCTCTGACAGGAATACCTACGAGCAGTACTTC.

This rearrangement joins TRBV6-5 to TRBJ1-2; unclear D gene. Germline CDR1 MNHEY, CDR2 SVGAGI. V was trimmed by 6 bases and J by 0 bases, leaving 8 bases between them. This CDR3 has 13 residues. The CDR3 coding sequence is TGTGCCAGCAGCCAGGAGGCTAACTATGGCTACACCTTC. Encoded protein: CASSQEANYGYTF.

Ten or more counts support this clone. This sequence joins TRBV5-4 and TRBJ1-3; D remains ambiguous. CDR1 and CDR2 (germline): SGHNT, YYREEE (reference sequence). This CDR3 region has 16 residues. Trimming shortened V by 0 bases and J by 0 bases, and 10 bases separated the two germline ends. The DNA of the CDR3 is TGTGCCAGCAGCTTGGAATCAGGTGCCTCTGGAAACACCATATATTTT. Translated, it gives CASSLESGASGNTIYF.

The chain joins TRBV7-8 to TRBJ2-7, with 10 nucleotides matching TRBD2. Germline assignment: CDR1 SGHVS and CDR2 FQNEAQ. This CDR3 is 15 amino acids long. V lost 3 bases to trimming and J lost 3 bases; unmatched junction nucleotides: 5. CDR3 nucleotide sequence: TGTGCCAGCAGCTTTCAGGCTAGCGGGGGCTACGAGCAGTACTTC. It encodes CASSFQASGGYEQYF.

The chain combines TRBV15 with TRBJ2-2, with a possible D match to TRBD2 (6 bases). The CDR3 runs to 14 residues. Trimming cost V 3 bases and J 5 bases, with 10 bases left between them. Per the germline V gene, CDR1 is LNHNV and CDR2 is YYDKDF (reference sequence). The CDR3 DNA sequence: TGTGCCACCAGCAGCCCGGGGGTTACCGGGGAGCTGTTTTTT. Translation: CATSSPGVTGELFF.

The chain carries TRBV4-1 and TRBJ2-6, with D perhaps TRBD2 (5 bases). Germline CDR1 MGHRA, CDR2 YSYEKL. Trimming took off 4 bases at V and 0 bases at J, with 16 bases between the two ends. This CDR3 spans 18 amino acids. In DNA, the CDR3 is TGCGCCAGCAGCCCATTTCGGGAAGTTTACTCTGGGGCCAACGTCCTGACTTTC. The encoded protein is CASSPFREVYSGANVLTF.

The V and J genes are TRBV5-1 and TRBJ2-1; the match to TRBD2 covers 8 bases. The CDR3 totals 14 residues. V shed 4 bases and J 5 bases; nucleotides not matched to a gene: 5. CDR1 and CDR2 (germline): SGHRS, YFSETQ. This CDR3 reads CASSQRGPHNEQFF. The DNA of the CDR3 is TGCGCCAGCAGCCAGCGGGGGCCTCACAATGAGCAGTTCTTC.

The chain couples TRBV7-9 to TRBJ1-1, with 12 positions matching TRBD1. The V gene's germline CDR1 is SEHNR and CDR2 FQNEAQ (reference sequence). The CDR3 is 16 residues long. The trim removed 3 bases at V and 5 bases at J, leaving 7 bases unmatched. The CDR3, as DNA: TGTGCCAGCAGCTTTCCCCCGGGACAGGGGGCAACTGAAGCTTTCTTT. Translating gives CASSFPPGQGATEAFF.

The chain couples TRBV30 to TRBJ1-2; possible D gene TRBD1, 5 bases. The CDR3 has 11 residues. Germline V gene sequence: CDR1 GTSNPN, CDR2 SVGIG (reference sequence). V lost 6 bases and J lost 4, with 9 bases in between. The CDR3 DNA reads TGTGCCTGCGTGACAGCCTATGGCTACACCTTC. As protein: CACVTAYGYTF.

The J gene is TRBJ1-2, the V gene TRBV27; possibly TRBD1 for D (6 bases). Between the trimmed V and J ends, which lost 5 bases and 7 bases, there was a span of 20 bases. This CDR3 is 15 amino acids long. Germline assignment: CDR1 MNHEY and CDR2 SMNVEV (reference sequence). Written as DNA, the CDR3 is TGTGCCAGCAGTCCACTGGACAGTTACTCTCGTGGCTACACCTTC. Protein product: CASSPLDSYSRGYTF.

This rearrangement joins TRBV5-1 to TRBJ1-1; no clear D. Germline loops: CDR1 SGHRS, CDR2 YFSETQ. V dropped 1 base and J dropped 8 bases, with 15 bases sitting between them. The CDR3 contains 14 residues. Written as DNA, the CDR3 is TGCGCCAGCAGCTTGTTGGAGGCAGCACGAGAAGCTTTCTTT. The encoded protein is CASSLLEAAREAFF.

This chain uses TRBV19 with TRBJ2-7, with a tentative D call TRBD2 (5 bases). The CDR3 consists of 13 residues. Trimming stripped 9 bases from V and 2 bases from J, with 14 bases between. Per germline, CDR1 LNHDA and CDR2 SQIVND (reference sequence). The CDR3 loop reads CASRTGEPYEQYF. In DNA, the CDR3 is TGTGCCAGCCGGACCGGGGAACCCTACGAGCAGTACTTC.

The V and J genes are TRBV19 and TRBJ2-2; TRBD2 is a possible D gene (5 bases). Germline V CDR1 and CDR2: LNHDA, SQIVND (reference sequence). This CDR3 region has 13 residues. V lost 7 bases to trimming and J lost 1 base, with 7 bases between them. The CDR3: CASNGRNTGELFF. CDR3 nucleotide sequence: TGTGCCAGTAATGGGAGGAACACCGGGGAGCTGTTTTTT.

This chain links TRBV19 with TRBJ1-5, with 10 bases matching TRBD1. The J segment lost 0 bases and the V segment lost 6 bases, leaving 14 bases of the junction unmatched. From germline, CDR1 is LNHDA and CDR2 SQIVND (reference sequence). The CDR3 contains 19 residues. The DNA of the CDR3 is TGTGCCAGTAGCCATACCGACAGGGGGCGATTGTATAGCAATCAGCCCCAGCATTTT. It translates to CASSHTDRGRLYSNQPQHF.

The chain couples TRBV18 to TRBJ1-1; 8 bases line up with TRBD1. The V gene's germline CDR1 is KGHSH and CDR2 LQKENI. The CDR3 contains 13 residues. Trimming took 2 bases from V and 4 from J; bases not matched to a gene: 0. The CDR3 nucleotides are TGTGCCAGCTCACCAGACAGGGGCACTGAAGCTTTCTTT. Translated: CASSPDRGTEAFF.